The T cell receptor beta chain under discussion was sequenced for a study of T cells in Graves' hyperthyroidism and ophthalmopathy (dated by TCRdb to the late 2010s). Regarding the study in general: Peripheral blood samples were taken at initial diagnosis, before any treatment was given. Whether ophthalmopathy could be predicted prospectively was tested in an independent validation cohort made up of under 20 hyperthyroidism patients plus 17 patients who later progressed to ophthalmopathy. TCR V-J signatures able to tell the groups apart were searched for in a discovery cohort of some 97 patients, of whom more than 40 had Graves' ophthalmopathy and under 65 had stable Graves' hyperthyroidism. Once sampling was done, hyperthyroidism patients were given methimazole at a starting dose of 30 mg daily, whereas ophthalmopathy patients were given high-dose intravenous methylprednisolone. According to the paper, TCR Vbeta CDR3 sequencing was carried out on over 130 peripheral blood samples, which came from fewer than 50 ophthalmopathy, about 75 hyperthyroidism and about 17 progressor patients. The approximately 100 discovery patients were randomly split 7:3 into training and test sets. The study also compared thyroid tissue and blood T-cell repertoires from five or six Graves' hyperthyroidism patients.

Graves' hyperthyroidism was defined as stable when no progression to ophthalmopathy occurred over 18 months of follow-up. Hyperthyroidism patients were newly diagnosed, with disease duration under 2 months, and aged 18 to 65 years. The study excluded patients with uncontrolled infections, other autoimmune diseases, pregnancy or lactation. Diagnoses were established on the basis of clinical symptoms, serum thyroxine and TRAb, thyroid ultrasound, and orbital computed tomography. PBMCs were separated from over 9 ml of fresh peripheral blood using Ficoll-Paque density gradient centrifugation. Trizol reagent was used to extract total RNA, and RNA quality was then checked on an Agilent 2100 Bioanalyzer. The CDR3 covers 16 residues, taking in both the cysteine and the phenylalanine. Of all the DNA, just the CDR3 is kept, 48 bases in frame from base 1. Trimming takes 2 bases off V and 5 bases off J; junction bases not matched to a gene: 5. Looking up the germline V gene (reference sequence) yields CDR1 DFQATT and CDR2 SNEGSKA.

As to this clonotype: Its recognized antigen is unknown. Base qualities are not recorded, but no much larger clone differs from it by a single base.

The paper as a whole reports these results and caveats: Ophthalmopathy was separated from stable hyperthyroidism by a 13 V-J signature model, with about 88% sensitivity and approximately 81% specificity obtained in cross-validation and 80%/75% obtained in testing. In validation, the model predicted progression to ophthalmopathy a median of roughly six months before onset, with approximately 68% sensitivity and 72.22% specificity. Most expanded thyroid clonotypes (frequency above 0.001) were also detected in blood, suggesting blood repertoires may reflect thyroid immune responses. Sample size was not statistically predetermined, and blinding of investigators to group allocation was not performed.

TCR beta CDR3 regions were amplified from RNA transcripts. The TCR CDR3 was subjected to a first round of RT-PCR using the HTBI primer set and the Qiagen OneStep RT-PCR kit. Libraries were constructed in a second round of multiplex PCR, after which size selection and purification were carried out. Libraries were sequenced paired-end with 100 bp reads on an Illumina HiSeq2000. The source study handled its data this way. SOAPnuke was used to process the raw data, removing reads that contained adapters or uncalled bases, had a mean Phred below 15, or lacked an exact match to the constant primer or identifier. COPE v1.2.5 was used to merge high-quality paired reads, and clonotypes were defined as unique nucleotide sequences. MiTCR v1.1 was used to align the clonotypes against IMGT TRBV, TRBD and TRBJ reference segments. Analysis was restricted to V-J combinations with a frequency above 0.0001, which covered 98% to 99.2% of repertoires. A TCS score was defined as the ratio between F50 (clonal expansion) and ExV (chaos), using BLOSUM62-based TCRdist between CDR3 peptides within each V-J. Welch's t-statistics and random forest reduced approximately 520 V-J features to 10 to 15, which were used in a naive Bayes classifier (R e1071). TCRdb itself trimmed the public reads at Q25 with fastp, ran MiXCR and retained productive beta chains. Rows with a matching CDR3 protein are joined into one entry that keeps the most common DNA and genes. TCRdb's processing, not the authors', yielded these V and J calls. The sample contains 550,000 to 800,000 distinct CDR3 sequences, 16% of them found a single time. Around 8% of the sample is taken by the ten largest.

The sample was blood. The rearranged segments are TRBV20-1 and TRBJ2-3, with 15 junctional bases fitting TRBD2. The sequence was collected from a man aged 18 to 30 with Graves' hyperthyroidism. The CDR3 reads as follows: CSARSGTSGRRDTQYF. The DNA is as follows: TGCAGTGCTAGATCCGGGACTAGCGGGAGGCGAGATACGCAGTATTTT.